Listed here are 27 T cell receptor beta chains from one sample, sequenced in a study of blood T cell repertoires in COVID-19. Generated by immunoSEQ multiplex PCR, the TCRdb table keeps only in-frame clones and is missing some. The sample includes around 100,000 clones, roughly nine tenths of them seen just once. The sample comprised peripheral blood. These receptors all come from a woman of 80 years or more with acute or convalescent COVID-19.

This chain links TRBV12-5 with TRBJ2-7; a possible D gene is TRBD2 (5 bases). Per the germline V gene, CDR1 is LGHNT and CDR2 is FRNRAP. The CDR3 sequence is 14 residues long. With 3 bases removed from V and 7 bases from J, the gap between germline ends came to 16 bases. CDR3 in DNA: TGTGCTAGTGGTTTACGAGGGCCTTCGGAAGAGCAGTACTTC. It is translated as CASGLRGPSEEQYF.

The chain combines TRBV11-2 with TRBJ2-1; 9 positions agree with TRBD1. V lost 3 bases to trimming and J lost 4 bases; unmatched junction nucleotides: 1. CDR3 length equals 14 residues. CDR1 and CDR2 (germline): SGHAT, FQNNGV. This CDR3 reads CASSFGTGYNEQFF. The DNA for the CDR3 is TGTGCCAGCAGCTTTGGGACAGGGTACAATGAGCAGTTCTTC. The variable domain in full, completed from reference TRBV11-2 and TRBJ2-1, reads EAGVAQSPRYKIIEKRQSVAFWCNPISGHATLYWYQQILGQGPKLLIQFQNNGVVDDSQLPKDRFSAERLKGVDSTLKIQPAKLEDSAVYLCASSFGTGYNEQFFGPGTRLTVL.

The genes are TRBV7-9 and TRBJ2-3; maybe TRBD1 (6 bases). The V and J ends lost 4 bases and 2 bases respectively, with 13 bases between them. The CDR3 covers 15 residues. From germline, CDR1 is SEHNR and CDR2 FQNEAQ (reference sequence). The CDR3 bases are TGTGCCAGCAGCTCGGACAGAGGATACACAGATACGCAGTATTTT. Protein sequence: CASSSDRGYTDTQYF.

This chain connects TRBV5-8 to TRBJ1-1, with D tentatively TRBD1 (6 bases). This CDR3 region has 15 residues. CDR1 is SGHTS, CDR2 YDEGEE, per germline. The V and J ends lost 1 base and 7 bases respectively, with 17 bases between them. DNA for the CDR3: TGTGCCAGCAGCTTGTGGGGGGGCGCGGATCTTGAAGCTTTCTTT. Encoded protein: CASSLWGGADLEAFF.

The gene calls are TRBV5-6 and TRBJ2-7; TRBD1 matches at 7 bases. The CDR3 extends over 15 amino acids. The V segment lost 0 bases and the J segment 2 bases; nucleotides outside the gene matches: 5. Germline assignment: CDR1 SGHDT and CDR2 YYEEEE. The CDR3 coding sequence is TGTGCCAGCAGCTTGGGGGGACAGAGTACCTACGAGCAGTACTTC. Its translation: CASSLGGQSTYEQYF. The variable domain in full, completed from reference TRBV5-6 and TRBJ2-7, reads DAGVTQSPTHLIKTRGQQVTLRCSPKSGHDTVSWYQQALGQGPQFIFQYYEEEERQRGNFPDRFSGHQFPNYSSELNVNALLLGDSALYLCASSLGGQSTYEQYFGPGTRLTVT.

In its sample, this clone was seen once. The V call is TRBV19, the J call TRBJ2-2; 9 bases agree with TRBD1. CDR1 and CDR2 from the germline V gene are LNHDA and SQIVND (reference sequence). This CDR3 region has 15 residues. V shed 4 bases and J 6 bases; nucleotides not matched to a gene: 6. CDR3 amino acids: CASSSGDRVAGELFF. CDR3 nucleotide sequence: TGTGCCAGTAGTAGCGGGGACAGGGTGGCCGGGGAGCTGTTTTTT.

The chain couples TRBV28 to TRBJ1-2; unclear D gene. The V gene lost 5 bases and the J gene lost 0 bases, with 13 bases spanning the gap. The germline V gene encodes CDR1 MDHEN and CDR2 SYDVKM. The CDR3 extends over 15 amino acids. The DNA of the CDR3 is TGTGCCAGCAGTGCGGGGATTAAGCCTAACTATGGCTACACCTTC. The encoded protein is CASSAGIKPNYGYTF.

The chain recombines TRBV3-1 (or the pseudogene TRBV3-2) with TRBJ2-5; TRBD1 aligns across 7 bases. The CDR3 sequence is 13 residues long. The germline CDR1 and CDR2 sequences are LGHDT and YNNKEL (reference sequence). V dropped 3 bases and J dropped 5; count of bases not matched to a gene: 3. CDR3 nucleotides: TGTGCCAGCAGCCAGACAGGGTTGGAGACCCAGTACTTC. Translation: CASSQTGLETQYF.

This chain links TRBV2 with TRBJ2-1; 8 bases are a match to TRBD2. V lost 0 bases to trimming and J lost 7 bases; unmatched junction nucleotides: 8. Germline V lookup: CDR1 SNHLY, CDR2 FYNNEI. This CDR3 region has 16 residues. Here the CDR3 reads CASSEARGALVNEQFF. DNA of the CDR3: TGTGCCAGCAGTGAAGCGCGGGGGGCGCTTGTAAATGAGCAGTTCTTC.

The V and J genes are TRBV4-1 and TRBJ1-4; D perhaps matches TRBD1 (5 bases). The length of the CDR3 is 16 residues. Trimming stripped 4 bases from V and 4 bases from J, with 16 bases between. The germline gives CDR1 MGHRA, CDR2 YSYEKL. The CDR3 DNA reads TGCGCCAGCAGCCGCGGGGGGGAGACAGTTAATGAAAAACTGTTTTTT. It specifies CASSRGGETVNEKLFF.

The chain joins TRBV19 to TRBJ1-2; perhaps TRBD1 as D (6 bases). The CDR3 loop spans 12 amino acids. The germline V gene has CDR1 LNHDA and CDR2 SQIVND (reference sequence). The V end lost 6 bases, the J end lost 7 bases, and 12 bases lay between the germline ends. The CDR3 loop is CASRQGKAGYTF. CDR3 nucleotides: TGTGCCAGTAGGCAGGGGAAGGCTGGCTACACCTTC. Supplemented by reference TRBV19 and TRBJ1-2, the full variable domain reads DGGITQSPKYLFRKEGQNVTLSCEQNLNHDAMYWYRQDPGQGLRLIYYSQIVNDFQKGDIAEGYSVSREKKESFPLTVTSAQKNPTAFYLCASRQGKAGYTFGSGTRLTVV.

The chain has TRBV7-9 and TRBJ2-7; D is possibly TRBD2 (5 bases). This CDR3 comprises 14 residues. With 7 bases removed from V and 2 bases from J, the gap between germline ends came to 15 bases. Per germline, CDR1 SEHNR and CDR2 FQNEAQ (reference sequence). In DNA form, the CDR3 reads TGTGCCAGCACCCCCAGCGGCAACCCCTACGAGCAGTACTTC. Translation gives CASTPSGNPYEQYF.

The chain carries TRBV3-1 (or the pseudogene TRBV3-2) and TRBJ1-2, with 8 bases lining up with TRBD1. The CDR3 is 13 amino acids. The germline CDR1 and CDR2 sequences are LGHDT and YNNKEL (reference sequence). Germline trimming cut 5 bases from V and 8 bases from J; bases unmatched to any gene: 7. The CDR3 nucleotides read TGTGCCAGCAGCTTTGGACAGGGAGGGGGCTACACCTTC. Protein: CASSFGQGGGYTF.

This rearrangement joins TRBV4-1 to TRBJ2-1; 9 bases are a match to TRBD2. Germline assignment: CDR1 MGHRA and CDR2 YSYEKL. The CDR3 runs 15 residues. V lost 4 bases and J lost 9; bases outside the gene matches: 10. This chain's CDR3 is CASSLRSGGMSEQFF. DNA of the CDR3: TGCGCCAGCAGCCTGAGGAGCGGGGGGATGAGTGAGCAGTTCTTC.

The rearrangement joins TRBV18 to TRBJ1-4; tentatively, D is TRBD1 (5 bases). Deletions cut 2 bases from V and 12 bases from J, with 19 bases between. Per the germline V gene, CDR1 is KGHSH and CDR2 is LQKENI. The CDR3 is 15 amino acids. The DNA of the CDR3 is TGTGCCAGCTCACCAGGACCCCAGGGTCGCGGGGAACTGTTTTTT. Translated: CASSPGPQGRGELFF.

V gene TRBV12-3 or TRBV12-4 combines with J gene TRBJ2-7; 7 bases are a match to TRBD1. After removal of 11 bases from V and 2 bases from J, the junction contained 9 bases not matched to a gene. The CDR3 covers 13 residues. The CDR3: CASRDSRAYEQYF. CDR3 nucleotide sequence: TGTGCCTCCCGGGACAGCAGGGCCTACGAGCAGTACTTC.

The chain couples TRBV27 to TRBJ1-5; 7 bases line up with TRBD1. The CDR3 contains 16 residues. Germline-derived CDR1 and CDR2 are MNHEY and SMNVEV (reference sequence). The trim removed 6 bases at V and 6 bases at J, leaving 14 bases unmatched. The CDR3 coding sequence is TGTGCCAGCAGCCAGGATCCAACAGGGGCCGGTCAGCCCCAGCATTTT. As protein: CASSQDPTGAGQPQHF.

J is TRBJ2-7 and V is TRBV29-1; 9 positions match TRBD1. The CDR3 consists of 13 residues. Germline V gene lookup returns CDR1 SQVTM and CDR2 ANQGSEA. V gave up 4 bases and J gave up 2 bases; unmatched junction bases: 3. The CDR3 nucleotides read TGCAGCGTTGGTGGACAGGGGCCCTACGAGCAGTACTTC. It is translated as CSVGGQGPYEQYF.

V and J are TRBV30 and TRBJ2-7; perhaps TRBD1 as D (6 bases). CDR1 and CDR2 (germline): GTSNPN, SVGIG (reference sequence). The CDR3 runs 13 residues. Deletions cut 2 bases from V and 4 bases from J, with 12 bases between. The DNA for the CDR3 is TGTGCCTGGAGTCAGGGGCTTCGTTACGAGCAGTACTTC. It is translated as CAWSQGLRYEQYF.

V usage is TRBV27 and J usage is TRBJ1-1; 10 bases map to TRBD1. Per germline, CDR1 MNHEY and CDR2 SMNVEV (reference sequence). The CDR3 contains 14 residues. The V gene end was trimmed by 5 bases and the J gene end by 10 bases; junction bases not matched to a gene: 10. The DNA of the CDR3 is TGTGCCAGCAGTCTCGGACAGGGGGAGGTTGTAGCTTTCTTT. Amino acid sequence: CASSLGQGEVVAFF.

Turning to this clone: This CDR3 is also generated by other DNA sequences in the sample. The gene calls are TRBV4-1 and TRBJ2-7, with D tentatively TRBD1 (6 bases). The CDR3 sequence is 14 residues long. V was trimmed by 0 bases and J by 2 bases, leaving 8 bases between them. Germline CDR1 is MGHRA and CDR2 is YSYEKL. DNA for the CDR3: TGCGCCAGCAGCCAAGATGGGGGCCCCTACGAGCAGTACTTC. Its translation is CASSQDGGPYEQYF.

The chain carries TRBV12-5 and TRBJ2-3, with a possible D match to TRBD1 (5 bases). The CDR3 length is 15 residues. Germline-derived CDR1 and CDR2 are LGHNT and FRNRAP. V lost 2 bases and J lost 5, with 14 bases in between. CDR3 sequence reads: CASGLSAGMRDTQYF. The CDR3 coding sequence is TGTGCTAGTGGTTTGTCTGCAGGGATGAGAGATACGCAGTATTTT.

This rearrangement joins TRBV10-2 to TRBJ1-2; maybe TRBD1 (5 bases). The V end lost 3 bases, the J end lost 4 bases, and 12 bases lay between the germline ends. Germline V gives CDR1 WSHSY, CDR2 SAAADI. CDR3 length: 14 amino acids. CDR3 residues: CASSDGGLSYGYTF. In DNA, the CDR3 is TGCGCCAGCAGTGACGGGGGTTTGAGCTATGGCTACACCTTC.

CDR3 nucleotide sequence: TGTGCCAGCAGTGCTGAGAGGAGGAGAGGGATGAATGAGCAGTTCTTC. Amino acids: CASSAERRRGMNEQFF. The rearrangement links TRBV5-4 to TRBJ2-1; a possible D gene is TRBD2 (5 bases). Germline-derived CDR1 and CDR2 are SGHNT and YYREEE (reference sequence). The CDR3 consists of 16 residues. Deletions cut 5 bases from V and 7 bases from J, with 22 bases between.

The chain carries TRBV5-1 and TRBJ2-1; 8 bases are shared with TRBD1. The CDR3 length is 14 residues. The germline CDR1 and CDR2 sequences are SGHRS and YFSETQ. With 4 bases clipped from V and 10 bases from J, the junction kept 10 bases outside the gene matches. The CDR3 sequence: CASSTRQGIWEQFF. CDR3 coding DNA: TGCGCCAGCAGCACTAGACAGGGGATCTGGGAGCAGTTCTTC.

The genes are TRBV14 and TRBJ2-1, with D possibly matching TRBD2 (6 bases). Germline assignment: CDR1 SGHDN and CDR2 FVKESK. Trimming shortened V by 4 bases and J by 9 bases, and 19 bases separated the two germline ends. The CDR3 is 15 residues long. This CDR3 reads CASSPGLAGKVEQFF. As DNA, the CDR3 is TGTGCCAGCAGCCCGGGACTTGCGGGGAAAGTTGAGCAGTTCTTC.

This clone was seen a handful of times. The chain joins TRBV20-1 to TRBJ1-2; D gene ambiguous. This CDR3 is 11 amino acids long. Germline assignment: CDR1 DFQATT and CDR2 SNEGSKA (reference sequence). V lost 6 bases and J lost 6, with 11 bases in between. DNA of the CDR3: TGCAGTGCCCGAGGCGGAGATGGCTACACCTTC. Encoded protein: CSARGGDGYTF.